Listed below are T cell receptor beta chains from one sample, sequenced in a study of Graves' ophthalmopathy and Graves' hyperthyroidism. TCRdb re-called the multiplex PCR reads with MiXCR, one entry per CDR3 protein. The repertoire consists of over a million distinct CDR3 sequences, with 36% occurring once and the leading ten covering 11%. What was sequenced was peripheral blood or thyroid tissue (not recorded which). The receptors derive from an adult man with Graves' hyperthyroidism. Both conserved end residues are part of each CDR3. The D gene is left open where the match is weak. The size field is filled for only some rows; it gives once, few, many or a size class.

J gene: TRBJ2-7; clone size: .; D gene: .; V gene: TRBV7-9; CDR3 DNA: TGTGCCAGCAGCTCAAGTCGGGACATCACCTACGAGCAGTACTTC; CDR3 protein: CASSSSRDITYEQYF
J gene: TRBJ2-7; clone size: .; D gene: .; V gene: TRBV6-2/TRBV6-3; CDR3 DNA: TGTGCCATCAGGGGGGCCACCTACGAGCAGTACTTC; CDR3 protein: CAIRGATYEQYF
J gene: TRBJ1-4; clone size: .; D gene: .; V gene: TRBV7-9; CDR3 DNA: TGTGCCAGCAGCTCCCGGCTGACACGCGAAAAACTGTTTTTT; CDR3 protein: CASSSRLTREKLFF
J gene: TRBJ2-7; clone size: many; D gene: .; V gene: TRBV29-1; CDR3 DNA: TGCAGCGTCGGGGGAGCACCCTCCTACGAGCAGTACTTC; CDR3 protein: CSVGGAPSYEQYF
J gene: TRBJ2-7; clone size: .; D gene: .; V gene: TRBV15; CDR3 DNA: TGTGCCACCAGCAGGCAACCGCGAGTGTCCTACGAGCAGTACTTC; CDR3 protein: CATSRQPRVSYEQYF
J gene: TRBJ2-5; clone size: .; D gene: TRBD1; V gene: TRBV7-2; CDR3 DNA: TGTGCCAGCAGCCCTACAGGGGGAGGAGCCTCTCGAGAGACCCAGTACTTC; CDR3 protein: CASSPTGGGASRETQYF
J gene: TRBJ2-5; clone size: many; D gene: .; V gene: TRBV20-1; CDR3 DNA: TGCAGTGCTACCCCGGGACACCAGTACTTC; CDR3 protein: CSATPGHQYF
J gene: TRBJ1-6; clone size: many; D gene: .; V gene: TRBV7-2; CDR3 DNA: TGTGCCAGCAGCTTAGGTGGGGGGCTCCGATCACCCCTCCACTTT; CDR3 protein: CASSLGGGLRSPLHF
J gene: TRBJ1-2; clone size: many; D gene: TRBD1; V gene: TRBV29-1; CDR3 DNA: TGCAGCGCCTACGAGGGGGCAAACTATGGCTACACCTTC; CDR3 protein: CSAYEGANYGYTF
J gene: TRBJ1-1; clone size: .; D gene: .; V gene: TRBV13; CDR3 DNA: TGTGCCAGCAGCTTAGAAACCTGGGTCAACACTGAAGCTTTCTTT; CDR3 protein: CASSLETWVNTEAFF
J gene: TRBJ2-7; clone size: many; D gene: .; V gene: TRBV15; CDR3 DNA: TGTGCCACCAGCGAGGAGGGGTCCTACGAGCAGTACTTC; CDR3 protein: CATSEEGSYEQYF
J gene: TRBJ1-5; clone size: many; D gene: .; V gene: TRBV9; CDR3 DNA: TGTGCCAGCAGCCCATCCCCCCAATGGGATCAGCCCCAGCATTTT; CDR3 protein: CASSPSPQWDQPQHF
J gene: TRBJ2-7; clone size: few; D gene: .; V gene: TRBV7-3; CDR3 DNA: TGTGCCAGCAGCCGTGACCTGACAGGCTACGAGCAGTACTTC; CDR3 protein: CASSRDLTGYEQYF
J gene: TRBJ2-6; clone size: few; D gene: .; V gene: TRBV12-3/TRBV12-4; CDR3 DNA: TGTGCCAGCCGAGAGGCCGGTCCTGGGGCCAACGTCCTGACTTTC; CDR3 protein: CASREAGPGANVLTF
J gene: TRBJ1-1; clone size: .; D gene: .; V gene: TRBV14; CDR3 DNA: TGTGCCAGCAGCCGCAGCCGGGACGGGAACACTGAAGCTTTCTTT; CDR3 protein: CASSRSRDGNTEAFF
J gene: TRBJ1-1; clone size: many; D gene: TRBD1; V gene: TRBV10-3; CDR3 DNA: TGTGCCATCAGGGCGACAGGGGTTTTGAACACTGAAGCTTTCTTT; CDR3 protein: CAIRATGVLNTEAFF
J gene: TRBJ2-7; clone size: .; D gene: TRBD2; V gene: TRBV25-1; CDR3 DNA: TGTGCCAGCAGTTACTCATCTAGCGGGAGGGTCGAGCAGTACTTC; CDR3 protein: CASSYSSSGRVEQYF
J gene: TRBJ2-6; clone size: few; D gene: .; V gene: TRBV7-2; CDR3 DNA: TGTGCCAGCAGCTTAGCCGGGACCAACGTCCTGACTTTC; CDR3 protein: CASSLAGTNVLTF
J gene: TRBJ2-6; clone size: .; D gene: TRBD1; V gene: TRBV15; CDR3 DNA: TGTGCCAGCAGCACCGGGACAGGGACTTCTGGGGCCAACGTCCTGACTTTC; CDR3 protein: CASSTGTGTSGANVLTF
J gene: TRBJ1-2; clone size: .; D gene: .; V gene: TRBV7-9; CDR3 DNA: TGTGCCAGCAGCTCACAGATTTGGGATGGCTACACCTTC; CDR3 protein: CASSSQIWDGYTF
J gene: TRBJ2-5; clone size: .; D gene: .; V gene: TRBV15; CDR3 DNA: TGTGCCACCAGCAGTTTTCGGCAGGGAGAGACCCAGTACTTC; CDR3 protein: CATSSFRQGETQYF
J gene: TRBJ1-1; clone size: many; D gene: .; V gene: TRBV14; CDR3 DNA: TGTGCCAGCAGCCAAGAGTATACGGCTGAAGCTTTCTTT; CDR3 protein: CASSQEYTAEAFF
J gene: TRBJ2-7; clone size: .; D gene: TRBD2; V gene: TRBV20-1; CDR3 DNA: TGCAGTGCTATCCAGGAAGCGGGAGGGCCTGGAGACGAGCAGTACTTC; CDR3 protein: CSAIQEAGGPGDEQYF